This paragraph covers one T cell receptor (beta chain) sequence. The germline gives CDR1 ENHRY, CDR2 SYGVKD. The V segment lost 10 bases and the J segment 0 bases; nucleotides outside the gene matches: 4. The CDR3 extends over 13 amino acids. The data derive from a study of blood T cell repertoires in COVID-19. Study background: Samples of COVID-19 (acute and convalescent) were obtained from the United States, Italy and Spain. Sources were T cells, B-cell-depleted T cells, or PBMCs; the material itself was cDNA or gDNA.

The assay was immunoSEQ multiplex PCR, and TCRdb's table has in-frame clones only and misses some. This sample has about 130,000 clones, with about 86% found just once. The chain recombines TRBV10-3 with TRBJ1-1, with TRBD1 matching 8 bases. The sample taken for sequencing was peripheral blood. This clonotype was obtained from an elderly woman with acute or convalescent COVID-19. Here the CDR3 DNA reads TGTGCCACCTCGACAGGGGTGAACACTGAAGCTTTCTTT. Its protein is CATSTGVNTEAFF.